This T cell receptor (beta chain) was found in a study of T and B cells in COVID-19 patients. Study background: At median age around 36 years, recovered patients were younger than active-infection patients at about 72. Of 20 to 25 active-infection patients, fewer than 19 carried comorbidities linked to unfavorable COVID-19 outcome. Study results and caveats: No sequencing was yet done of CD4+, regulatory or CD8+ subsets, or of SARS-CoV-2-responsive or tetramer+ sorted cells.

Germline assignment: CDR1 MNHEY and CDR2 SVGAGI. V gave up 4 bases and J gave up 7 bases; unmatched junction bases: 6. The CDR3 spans 13 residues. Turning to this clonotype: Antigen specificity is unknown.

Each TRB amplification used roughly 220-550 ng of genomic DNA from blood. Multiplex PCR with BIOMED2 TRB-A/B primer pools amplified TRB rearrangements. TCRdb re-called the multiplex PCR reads with MiXCR, one entry per CDR3 protein. The sample has several thousand distinct CDR3 sequences; about a quarter are singletons. Sequencing was carried out using blood. The rearrangement joins TRBV6-5 to TRBJ1-1; TRBD1 agrees at 7 bases. This clonotype was obtained from a human donor with active COVID-19. The CDR3 DNA reads as TGTGCCAGCAGTTTAGGGGGCCGAAATGAAGCTTTCTTT. Translated: CASSLGGRNEAFF.